This T cell receptor (beta chain) is from a study of blood T cell repertoires in COVID-19. Study information: Acute and convalescent COVID-19 specimens originated in the United States, Italy and Spain.

Clinical history as reported by participants underpinned cohort assignment. The CDR3 is made up of 15 amino acids. Trimming cost V 4 bases and J 1 base; bases outside gene matches: 5. The V gene's germline CDR1 is GTSNPN and CDR2 SVGIG (reference sequence). This clone was recorded once. TCRdb's table, derived via immunoSEQ multiplex PCR, lists solely in-frame clones and lacks some. The sample records about 380,000 clones, roughly 86% being singletons. The receptor comes from a man aged 30 to 45 who had recovered from COVID-19. Sequencing used PBMCs or T cells enriched from blood (not recorded which). The chain couples TRBV30 to TRBJ1-3, with TRBD1 matching 9 bases. In DNA form, the CDR3 reads TGTGCCTGGACCAGGGACAGGGCTTCTGGAAACACCATATATTTT. It is translated as CAWTRDRASGNTIYF. Full variable domain (outside the CDR3, taken from reference TRBV30 and TRBJ1-3): SQTIHQWPATLVQPVGSPLSLECTVEGTSNPNLYWYRQAAGRGLQLLFYSVGIGQISSEVPQNLSASRPQDRQFILSSKKLLLSDSGFYLCAWTRDRASGNTIYFGEGSWLTVV.